This T cell receptor beta chain appears in the sequencing data of a study of a mutant IDH1 vaccine in newly diagnosed glioma. For this clone: The antigen remains unidentified.

This sample's time point: week 11, during vaccination. A single vaccine dose contained 300 ug of mutant IDH1 20-mer peptide, and topical imiquimod was used with it. Trimming cost V 5 bases and J 4 bases, with 14 bases left between them. The CDR3 runs to 14 residues. Germline V gene data show CDR1 as SGHKS and CDR2 as YYEKEE (reference sequence). Only in-frame clones appear in the TCRdb table, and some are missing; sequencing was by immunoSEQ multiplex PCR. The table includes about 120,000 clones, 75% to 90% detected once. The receptor's source is a woman in her 50s with glioma. Sequences were derived from PBMCs, sampled from a glioma patient whose treatment included an IDH1 peptide vaccine. The rearrangement uses TRBV5-5 and TRBJ2-3; D remains ambiguous. DNA for the CDR3: TGTGCCAGCAGTCGCGCGGCTGGGGCAGATACGCAGTATTTT. Translated, it gives CASSRAAGADTQYF.